The sequence of this TCR beta chain was determined in a study of Graves' ophthalmopathy and Graves' hyperthyroidism (dated by TCRdb to between 2018 and 2020). In the study overall: Peripheral blood was collected before any treatment was given, at the time of initial diagnosis. The study used TCR beta repertoire signatures to distinguish Graves' ophthalmopathy from Graves' hyperthyroidism and to predict progression to ophthalmopathy. In total, approximately 130 blood samples were TCR-sequenced: approximately 40 ophthalmopathy, approximately 75 hyperthyroidism and some 17 hyperthyroidism-to-ophthalmopathy patients. To explore V-J signatures that separate ophthalmopathy from hyperthyroidism, a discovery set of about a hundred patients was enrolled, consisting of fewer than 45 with ophthalmopathy and around 57 with stable hyperthyroidism. An independent validation cohort was composed of 18 hyperthyroidism patients and about 16 patients who later progressed from hyperthyroidism to ophthalmopathy. T-cell repertoires of thyroid tissue and blood were compared in 5 or 6 hyperthyroidism patients. Following sample collection, hyperthyroidism patients were given methimazole at a starting dose of 30 mg daily, and ophthalmopathy patients were given high-dose intravenous methylprednisolone. The full study reports these points: In validation, the model predicted ophthalmopathy progression with about 71% sensitivity and roughly 72% specificity; 12 predicted patients were CT-confirmed with GO in a median of about 6.1 months. No statistical method was used to predetermine the sample size, and group allocation was not hidden from the investigators. Most expanded thyroid clonotypes with a frequency above 0.001 also appeared in blood, which suggests that blood repertoires may reflect the immune response in the thyroid. In cross-validation, the 13-signature model distinguished ophthalmopathy from stable hyperthyroidism with less than 90% sensitivity and around 81% specificity, while in the test set the corresponding values were roughly 80% and 75%.

The ophthalmopathy patients had moderately to severely active disease, with a Clinical Activity Score of 3 or higher, a NOSPECS grade of 4 or higher, and a disease duration of less than 3 months. Patients were excluded if they had other autoimmune diseases, uncontrolled infections, pregnancy or lactation. Clinical symptoms, serum thyroxine, TRAb, thyroid ultrasound and orbital computed tomography were used for diagnosis. Using Ficoll-Paque density gradient centrifugation, PBMCs were isolated from 8.5 to 10 ml of fresh peripheral blood. Total RNA was extracted using Trizol reagent, and RNA quality was checked on an Agilent 2100 Bioanalyzer. TCR beta CDR3 regions were amplified from RNA transcripts for repertoire sequencing. A first-round RT-PCR used HTBI primers with the Qiagen OneStep RT-PCR kit, followed by a second-round multiplex PCR, size selection and purification. Libraries were sequenced on an Illumina HiSeq2000 using paired-end 100 bp reads. The paper's data handling went like this. SOAPnuke was used to process the reads, throwing out any read that had adapters, had uncalled bases, had a mean Phred below 15, or lacked an exact constant-primer or identifier match. COPE v1.2.5 was used to merge high-quality paired reads. Each unique nucleotide sequence was defined as a clonotype, and clonotypes were aligned to IMGT TRB V, D and J references with MiTCR v1.1. The analysis was limited to V-J combinations with a frequency above 0.0001, which together covered over 98% of repertoires. For each V-J combination, a TCR clonal expansion and chaos score was defined as the ratio of F50 clonal expansion to chaos observed in the TCRdist matrix. Welch's t-statistics and random forest were used to narrow the features down to approximately twelve V-J combinations, which were then fed into a naive Bayes classifier. Thyroid-blood repertoire similarity was quantified with the Morisita-Horn index. The public reads were run again by TCRdb, first through fastp at Q25 and then through MiXCR, and only productive beta chains were kept. Rows are combined by CDR3 protein, so each entry shows the most common genes and DNA. It is TCRdb's table, rather than the study itself, that gives the V and J calls and clone size. A total of hundreds of thousands of distinct CDR3 sequences appear in this sample, 35% to 50% of them only once. Together, the top ten hold around 3% of the sample.

Taken from the germline V gene (reference sequence), the CDR1 and CDR2 loops are SEHNR and FQNEAQ. The V and J ends are trimmed by 5 bases and 0 bases, leaving 13 bases between them. The CDR3 holds 15 amino acids from the cysteine to the phenylalanine. Just CDR3 DNA is preserved here, 45 bases in frame from base 1. As for this clonotype: Its antigen specificity is not known. Nothing much larger sits one base from this clone, and base qualities are not available.

The chain employs TRBV7-9 and TRBJ1-2; the D gene cannot be resolved reliably. The sequencing sample was made of peripheral blood. The clonotype was recovered from an adult man with Graves' ophthalmopathy. The CDR3 here reads CASSRRVGTNYGYTF. The DNA sequence is given as TGTGCCAGCAGCCGTAGGGTCGGGACTAACTATGGCTACACCTTC.